The T cell receptor (beta chain) described here comes from a study of blood T cells in healthy people across ages. V was shortened by 5 bases and J by 5 bases, with 18 bases between the two germline ends. The CDR3 contains 15 residues. Germline V lookup: CDR1 MNHEY, CDR2 SMNVEV (reference sequence). Through a sample-barcoded 5' primer and a J-beta primer mix, a second PCR was run for roughly 7 to 11 cycles. A single record per CDR3 protein comes from TCRdb applying MiXCR to the 5' RACE reads. The repertoire holds hundreds of thousands of distinct CDR3 sequences, roughly 31% seen once, with approximately 14% in the top ten.

V gene TRBV27 combines with J gene TRBJ1-2; D is perhaps TRBD1 (6 bases). This TCR was sampled from a woman aged 80 or over in good health. Sequenced input: blood. The CDR3 is CASSRTARGGYGYTF. The CDR3 DNA sequence: TGTGCCAGCAGTAGGACAGCCCGCGGCGGATATGGCTACACCTTC.